This is a list of T cell receptor beta chains from one sample in a study of T-cell reconstitution after alpha-beta-depleted transplantation in children. One entry per CDR3 protein, called by TCRdb with MiXCR from the PCR reads. The sample has about 300,000 distinct CDR3 sequences; 10% are singletons. This sample comprised PBMCs, obtained before TCRalphabeta/CD19-depleted stem cell transplant. These receptors all come from a boy less than two years old with acute myeloid leukemia, due to receive a stem cell transplant. The CDR3 runs from the conserved cysteine through the conserved F or W. The D gene is left open where the match is weak. Size is stated for part of the rows, as once, few or many counts, or as a class when the clone is expanded.

clone_size: few; v_call: TRBV24-1; j_call: TRBJ2-1; d_call: TRBD1; cdr3_aa: CATSDWTGADNEQFF; cdr3_nt: TGTGCCACCAGTGATTGGACAGGGGCCGACAATGAGCAGTTCTTC
clone_size: many; v_call: TRBV7-9; j_call: TRBJ1-1; d_call: -; cdr3_aa: CASSVLGQEAFF; cdr3_nt: TGTGCCAGCAGCGTTTTAGGACAAGAAGCTTTCTTT
clone_size: many; v_call: TRBV5-6; j_call: TRBJ1-1; d_call: -; cdr3_aa: CASSLGQTLEAFF; cdr3_nt: TGTGCCAGCAGCTTGGGCCAGACCCTTGAAGCTTTCTTT
clone_size: many; v_call: TRBV7-9; j_call: TRBJ2-2; d_call: TRBD2; cdr3_aa: CASSLGLAGTGELFF; cdr3_nt: TGTGCCAGCAGCTTAGGGCTAGCGGGCACCGGGGAGCTGTTTTTT
clone_size: many; v_call: TRBV7-2; j_call: TRBJ2-7; d_call: -; cdr3_aa: CASSRPGLYTYEQYF; cdr3_nt: TGTGCCAGCAGCCGGCCGGGACTTTATACCTACGAGCAGTACTTC
clone_size: many; v_call: TRBV4-3; j_call: TRBJ2-1; d_call: TRBD2; cdr3_aa: CASSQSGGSYYEQFF; cdr3_nt: TGCGCCAGCAGCCAATCGGGAGGTAGTTACTATGAGCAGTTCTTC
clone_size: -; v_call: TRBV7-9; j_call: TRBJ2-3; d_call: TRBD2; cdr3_aa: CASSIGLAGSTDTQYF; cdr3_nt: TGTGCCAGCAGCATTGGACTAGCGGGGTCCACAGATACGCAGTATTTT
clone_size: many; v_call: TRBV15; j_call: TRBJ2-1; d_call: -; cdr3_aa: CATSRPALASNEQFF; cdr3_nt: TGTGCCACCAGCAGACCTGCCCTAGCTAGCAATGAGCAGTTCTTC
clone_size: many; v_call: TRBV7-2; j_call: TRBJ1-2; d_call: TRBD1; cdr3_aa: CASRGTGGTKGYTF; cdr3_nt: TGTGCCAGCAGGGGGACAGGGGGGACAAAGGGCTACACCTTC
clone_size: many; v_call: TRBV20-1; j_call: TRBJ1-1; d_call: TRBD1; cdr3_aa: CSARSTGATEAFF; cdr3_nt: TGCAGTGCTAGAAGTACAGGGGCCACTGAAGCTTTCTTT
clone_size: many; v_call: TRBV28; j_call: TRBJ2-1; d_call: -; cdr3_aa: CASRSRLPGANEQFF; cdr3_nt: TGTGCCAGCAGATCTAGGCTTCCTGGTGCTAATGAGCAGTTCTTC
clone_size: many; v_call: TRBV5-1; j_call: TRBJ1-4; d_call: -; cdr3_aa: CASSLGTANEKLFF; cdr3_nt: TGCGCCAGCAGCTTGGGGACAGCTAATGAAAAACTGTTTTTT
clone_size: few; v_call: TRBV13; j_call: TRBJ2-7; d_call: -; cdr3_aa: CASSFDSWTKQYF; cdr3_nt: TGTGCCAGCAGCTTCGATAGCTGGACGAAGCAGTACTTC
clone_size: many; v_call: TRBV11-2; j_call: TRBJ1-4; d_call: -; cdr3_aa: CASSLGLQGEKLFF; cdr3_nt: TGTGCCAGCAGCTTGGGACTCCAAGGGGAAAAACTGTTTTTT
clone_size: many; v_call: TRBV10-3; j_call: TRBJ2-7; d_call: -; cdr3_aa: CAISEADSSYEQYF; cdr3_nt: TGTGCCATCAGTGAAGCGGACAGCTCCTACGAGCAGTACTTC
clone_size: many; v_call: TRBV9; j_call: TRBJ1-4; d_call: -; cdr3_aa: CASSVAGGGGEKLFF; cdr3_nt: TGTGCCAGCAGCGTAGCCGGAGGAGGAGGTGAAAAACTGTTTTTT
clone_size: many; v_call: TRBV28; j_call: TRBJ1-5; d_call: TRBD1; cdr3_aa: CASSLTGVYSNQPQHF; cdr3_nt: TGTGCCAGCAGTTTAACAGGGGTGTATAGCAATCAGCCCCAGCATTTT
clone_size: many; v_call: TRBV5-7; j_call: TRBJ2-7; d_call: -; cdr3_aa: CASSSTRVLEQYF; cdr3_nt: TGTGCCAGCAGCTCTACTAGAGTACTCGAGCAGTACTTC
clone_size: many; v_call: TRBV7-9; j_call: TRBJ2-2; d_call: -; cdr3_aa: CASSSLRTASNTGELFF; cdr3_nt: TGTGCCAGCAGCAGCTTGAGGACAGCCTCGAACACCGGGGAGCTGTTTTTT
clone_size: -; v_call: TRBV5-1; j_call: TRBJ2-1; d_call: TRBD1; cdr3_aa: CASSPQYGTGVSEQFF; cdr3_nt: TGCGCCAGCAGCCCACAGTACGGGACAGGGGTCAGTGAGCAGTTCTTC
clone_size: many; v_call: TRBV9; j_call: TRBJ2-1; d_call: -; cdr3_aa: CASSAPMTREQFF; cdr3_nt: TGTGCCAGCAGCGCCCCTATGACTCGTGAGCAGTTCTTC
clone_size: many; v_call: TRBV14; j_call: TRBJ1-3; d_call: -; cdr3_aa: CASSHLAAKPRFGNTIYF; cdr3_nt: TGTGCCAGCAGCCATCTGGCCGCCAAACCTCGGTTCGGAAACACCATATATTTT